This paragraph reports one T cell receptor beta chain. No cognate antigen has been identified for it. No qualities accompany the bases; no much larger clone lies one base away. Based on the germline V gene, the CDR1 and CDR2 sequences are ENHRY and SYGVKD. Taken from cysteine to phenylalanine, the CDR3 has 14 residues. Only the CDR3 region is kept as DNA, spanning 42 bases read in frame from base 1. Germline trimming amounts to 5 bases on V and 5 bases on J, with 3 as the count of junction bases outside the gene matches. This entry comes from a study of cytomegalovirus exposure and HLA in healthy donors (dated 2017 in TCRdb). About the investigation overall: The 500 to 800 repertoires of the first cohort and the roughly 120 validation repertoires were produced on the same platform, according to a later analysis. The study was designed to test whether signatures of past pathogen exposure could be identified by cataloging public T cell receptors. A separate validation cohort of approximately 130 different subjects was used in addition to the approximately 700-subject first cohort. High-throughput TCR immunosequencing, statistical association of individual TCRs with disease status, and machine learning were combined to predict cytomegalovirus infection status.

General conclusions and limits of the study: A later analysis found that TCRs clustered in the first cohort also tended to co-occur in the roughly 120 validation repertoires, with approximately 94% of cluster scores above 0. In vitro tests confirmed that a few of the cytomegalovirus-associated TCR beta chains recognize cytomegalovirus antigens. According to the authors, the approach could potentially be generalized to other disease states and immunological phenotypes. The study listed 150 to 200 TCR beta chains as associated with cytomegalovirus. Cytomegalovirus status was reported to be diagnosed by the classifier with high specificity and sensitivity in both the original and validation cohorts. Across donors, most TCR sequences were observed very rarely, whereas some public TCRs were present in many individuals. The validation cohort had no HLA typing available for a later analysis, so co-occurrence within that cohort was assessed over all 120 or so repertoires.

The donors were included in the validation cohort of approximately 120 subjects, a group kept apart from the approximately 650-subject first cohort. Preparation of the library involved the immunoSEQ multiplex PCR assay. As for the original processing: A statistical classification framework was developed to diagnose cytomegalovirus status using the catalog of TCR beta chain sequences. TCRdb stores this immuneACCESS table with in-frame sequences only. Part of the clones is absent; in the studies checked, under half of the shortfall reflects unresolved V genes, and no reason is known for the rest. The V and J calls and clone size come from that table; D and trimming were worked out from the DNA. The sample table holds over 65,000 clones, of which 94% were seen once. 1.5% to 2% of the sample goes to the ten largest clones.

The sequencing sample was made of PBMCs. The chain couples TRBV10-3 to TRBJ2-2; 9 bases in between match TRBD2. This TCR was recovered from a young woman in good health and CMV-seropositive. The CDR3 region reads CAISLLAGTGELFF. In nucleotides, the sequence is TGTGCCATCAGTCTACTAGCGGGTACCGGGGAGCTGTTTTTT.